The source of this T cell receptor (beta chain) is a study of T cell responses to AZD1222 COVID-19 vaccine. Libraries were prepared by immunoSEQ multiplex PCR; TCRdb keeps only in-frame clonotypes and omits some of them. The data show over 100,000 clones, around 83% seen once. V lost 4 bases and J lost 8; bases outside the gene matches: 9. Germline values: CDR1 LGHDT, CDR2 YNNKEL (reference sequence). This CDR3 comprises 15 residues. The TCR originated in an adult in good health. The input for sequencing was peripheral blood, taken on day 0 of AZD1222 vaccination. V usage is TRBV3-1 (or the pseudogene TRBV3-2) and J usage is TRBJ1-4, with TRBD1 matching 8 bases. Written as DNA, the CDR3 is TGTGCCAGCAGCCCTATGACAGGGGATTGGGAAAAACTGTTTTTT. Protein sequence: CASSPMTGDWEKLFF.